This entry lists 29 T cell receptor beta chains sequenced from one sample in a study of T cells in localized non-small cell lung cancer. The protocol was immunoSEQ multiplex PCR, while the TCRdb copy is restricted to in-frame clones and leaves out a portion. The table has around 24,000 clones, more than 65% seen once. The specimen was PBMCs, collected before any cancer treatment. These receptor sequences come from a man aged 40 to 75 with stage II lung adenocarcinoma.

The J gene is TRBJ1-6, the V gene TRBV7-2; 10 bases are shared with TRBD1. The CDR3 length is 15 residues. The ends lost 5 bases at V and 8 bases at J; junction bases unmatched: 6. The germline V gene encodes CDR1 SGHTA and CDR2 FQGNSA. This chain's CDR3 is CASSVRTGGHSPLHF. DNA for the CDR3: TGTGCCAGCAGCGTAAGGACAGGGGGTCATTCACCCCTCCACTTT.

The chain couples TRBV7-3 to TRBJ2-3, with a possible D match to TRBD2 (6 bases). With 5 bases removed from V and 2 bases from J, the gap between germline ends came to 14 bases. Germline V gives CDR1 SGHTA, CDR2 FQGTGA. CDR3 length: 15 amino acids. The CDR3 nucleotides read TGTGCCAGCAGCCAGAGCGGGTCCGTCACAGATACGCAGTATTTT. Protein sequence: CASSQSGSVTDTQYF.

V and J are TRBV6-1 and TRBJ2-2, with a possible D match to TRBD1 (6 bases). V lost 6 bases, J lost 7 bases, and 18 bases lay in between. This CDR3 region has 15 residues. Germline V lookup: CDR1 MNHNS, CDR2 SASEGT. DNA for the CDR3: TGTGCCAGCAGATTATTACAGGGATCGTACGGGGAGCTGTTTTTT. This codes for CASRLLQGSYGELFF.

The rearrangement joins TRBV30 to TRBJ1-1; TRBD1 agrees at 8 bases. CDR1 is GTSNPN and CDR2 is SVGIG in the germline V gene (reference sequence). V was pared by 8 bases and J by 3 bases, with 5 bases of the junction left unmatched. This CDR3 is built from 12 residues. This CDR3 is CAGQTGDTEAFF. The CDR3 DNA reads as TGTGCCGGCCAGACAGGGGACACTGAAGCTTTCTTT.

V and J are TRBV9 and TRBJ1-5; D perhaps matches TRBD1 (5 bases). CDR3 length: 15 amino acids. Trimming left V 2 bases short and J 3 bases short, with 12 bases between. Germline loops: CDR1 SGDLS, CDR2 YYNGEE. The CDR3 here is CASSVSGMTNQPQHF. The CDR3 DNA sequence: TGTGCCAGCAGCGTTTCAGGGATGACCAATCAGCCCCAGCATTTT.

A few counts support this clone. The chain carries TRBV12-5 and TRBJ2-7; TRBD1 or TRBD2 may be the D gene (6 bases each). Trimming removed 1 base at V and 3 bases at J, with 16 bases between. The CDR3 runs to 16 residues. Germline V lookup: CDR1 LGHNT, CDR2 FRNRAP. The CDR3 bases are TGTGCTAGTGGTTTGGGGCGACAGGAGGGGCACTACGAGCAGTACTTC. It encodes CASGLGRQEGHYEQYF.

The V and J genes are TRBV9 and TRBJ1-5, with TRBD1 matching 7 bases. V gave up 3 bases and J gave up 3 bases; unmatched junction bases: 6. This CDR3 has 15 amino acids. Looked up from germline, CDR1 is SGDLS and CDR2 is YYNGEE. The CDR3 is CASSGLGQINQPQHF. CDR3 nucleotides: TGTGCCAGCAGCGGCTTGGGACAGATCAATCAGCCCCAGCATTTT.

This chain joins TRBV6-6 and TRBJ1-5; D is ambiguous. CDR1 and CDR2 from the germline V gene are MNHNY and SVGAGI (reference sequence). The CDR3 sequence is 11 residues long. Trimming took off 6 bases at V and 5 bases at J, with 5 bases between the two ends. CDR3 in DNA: TGTGCCAGCAGCCCTGATCAGCCCCAGCATTTT. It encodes CASSPDQPQHF.

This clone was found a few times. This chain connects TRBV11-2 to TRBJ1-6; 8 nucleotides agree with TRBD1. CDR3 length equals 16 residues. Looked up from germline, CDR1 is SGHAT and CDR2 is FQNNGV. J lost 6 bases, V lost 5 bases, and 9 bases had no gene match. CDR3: CASSTGQGVINSPLHF. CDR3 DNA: TGTGCCAGCAGCACAGGACAGGGCGTGATTAATTCACCCCTCCACTTT.

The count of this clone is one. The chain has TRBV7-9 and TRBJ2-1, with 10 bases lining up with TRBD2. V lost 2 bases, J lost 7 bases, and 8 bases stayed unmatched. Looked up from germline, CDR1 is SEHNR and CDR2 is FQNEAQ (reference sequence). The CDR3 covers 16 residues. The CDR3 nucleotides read TGTGCCAGCAGCTTACTGGAACTAGCGGGAACAAATGAGCAGTTCTTC. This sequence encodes CASSLLELAGTNEQFF.

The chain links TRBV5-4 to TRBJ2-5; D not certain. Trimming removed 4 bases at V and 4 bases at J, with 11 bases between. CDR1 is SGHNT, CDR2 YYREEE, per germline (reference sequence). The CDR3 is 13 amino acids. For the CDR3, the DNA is TGTGCCAGCAGCCCGATGCTGGTAGAGACCCAGTACTTC. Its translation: CASSPMLVETQYF.

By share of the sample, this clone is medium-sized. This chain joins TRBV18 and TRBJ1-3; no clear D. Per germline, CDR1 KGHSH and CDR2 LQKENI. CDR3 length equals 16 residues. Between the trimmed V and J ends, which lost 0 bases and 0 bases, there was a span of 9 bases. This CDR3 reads CASSPPQRSSGNTIYF. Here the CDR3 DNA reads TGTGCCAGCTCACCACCGCAACGGAGCTCTGGAAACACCATATATTTT.

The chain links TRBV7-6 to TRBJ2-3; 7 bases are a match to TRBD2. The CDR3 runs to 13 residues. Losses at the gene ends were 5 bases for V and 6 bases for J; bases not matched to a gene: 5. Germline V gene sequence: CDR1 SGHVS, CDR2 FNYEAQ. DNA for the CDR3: TGTGCCAGCAGCCGCCGGACTAGGGATACGCAGTATTTT. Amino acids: CASSRRTRDTQYF.

The CDR3 region is CASSELQGVGYTF. The CDR3 region has the DNA TGTGCCAGCAGTGAATTACAGGGGGTTGGCTACACCTTC. The genes are TRBV6-1 and TRBJ1-2; 8 positions match TRBD1. The CDR3 loop spans 13 amino acids. The germline CDR1 and CDR2 sequences are MNHNS and SASEGT. V lost 2 bases, J lost 7 bases, and 3 bases stayed unmatched.

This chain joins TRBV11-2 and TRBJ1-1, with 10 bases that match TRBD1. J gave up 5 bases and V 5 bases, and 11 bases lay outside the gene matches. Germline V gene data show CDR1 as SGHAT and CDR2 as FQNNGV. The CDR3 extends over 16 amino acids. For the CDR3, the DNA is TGTGCCAGCAGCCCGACTCGACAGGGGGCGCGGACTGAAGCTTTCTTT. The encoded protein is CASSPTRQGARTEAFF.

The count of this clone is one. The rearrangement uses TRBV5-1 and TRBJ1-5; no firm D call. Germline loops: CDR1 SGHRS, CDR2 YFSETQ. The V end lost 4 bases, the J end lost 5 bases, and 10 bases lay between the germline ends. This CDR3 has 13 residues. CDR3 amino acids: CASSLAPDQPQHF. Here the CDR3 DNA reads TGCGCCAGCAGCCTGGCCCCAGATCAGCCCCAGCATTTT.

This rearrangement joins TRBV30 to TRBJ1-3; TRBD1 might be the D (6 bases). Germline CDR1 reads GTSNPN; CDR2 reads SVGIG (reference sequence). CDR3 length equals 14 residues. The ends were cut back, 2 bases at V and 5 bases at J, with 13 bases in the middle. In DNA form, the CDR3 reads TGTGCCTGGAGTCCAGGTGGGGGCCGAAACACCATATATTTT. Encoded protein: CAWSPGGGRNTIYF.

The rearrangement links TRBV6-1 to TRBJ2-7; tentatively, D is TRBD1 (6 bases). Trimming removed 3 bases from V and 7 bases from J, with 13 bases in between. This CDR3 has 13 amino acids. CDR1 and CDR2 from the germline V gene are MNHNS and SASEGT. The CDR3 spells CASSDRGVGEQYF. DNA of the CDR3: TGTGCCAGCAGTGACAGGGGAGTGGGGGAGCAGTACTTC.

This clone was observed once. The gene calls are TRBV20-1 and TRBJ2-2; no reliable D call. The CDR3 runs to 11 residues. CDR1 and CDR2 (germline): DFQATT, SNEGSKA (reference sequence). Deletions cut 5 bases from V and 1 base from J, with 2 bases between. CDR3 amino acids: CSAQNTGELFF. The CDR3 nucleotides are TGCAGTGCTCAGAACACCGGGGAGCTGTTTTTT.

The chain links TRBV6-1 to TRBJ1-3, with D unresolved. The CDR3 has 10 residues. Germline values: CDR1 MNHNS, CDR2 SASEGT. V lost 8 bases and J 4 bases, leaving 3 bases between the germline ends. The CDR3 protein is CASGGNTIYF. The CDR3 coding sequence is TGTGCCAGCGGGGGAAACACCATATATTTT.

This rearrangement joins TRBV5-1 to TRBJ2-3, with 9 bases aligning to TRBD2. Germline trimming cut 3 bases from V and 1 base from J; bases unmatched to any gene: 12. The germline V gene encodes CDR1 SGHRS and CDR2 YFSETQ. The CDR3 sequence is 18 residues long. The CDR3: CASSSTPAGGRGTDTQYF. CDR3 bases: TGCGCCAGCAGCTCCACCCCGGCGGGGGGGCGCGGCACAGATACGCAGTATTTT.

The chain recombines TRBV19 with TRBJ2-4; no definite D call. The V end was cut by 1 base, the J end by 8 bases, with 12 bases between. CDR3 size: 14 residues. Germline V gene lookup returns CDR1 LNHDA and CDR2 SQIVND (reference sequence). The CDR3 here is CASSIVAGWHIQYF. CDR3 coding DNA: TGTGCCAGTAGTATAGTGGCCGGGTGGCACATTCAGTACTTC.

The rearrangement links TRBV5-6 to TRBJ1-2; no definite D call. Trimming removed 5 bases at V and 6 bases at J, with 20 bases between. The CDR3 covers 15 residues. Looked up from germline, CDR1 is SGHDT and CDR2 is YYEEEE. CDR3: CASRLWAGPVHGYTF. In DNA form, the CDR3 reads TGTGCCAGCAGATTATGGGCGGGCCCAGTCCATGGCTACACCTTC.

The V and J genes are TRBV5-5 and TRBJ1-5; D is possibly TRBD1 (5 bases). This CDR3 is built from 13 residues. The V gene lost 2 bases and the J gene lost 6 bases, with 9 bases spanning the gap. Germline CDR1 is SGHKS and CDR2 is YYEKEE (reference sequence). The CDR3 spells CASSFRGFQPQHF. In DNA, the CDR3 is TGTGCCAGCAGCTTTCGGGGGTTTCAGCCCCAGCATTTT.

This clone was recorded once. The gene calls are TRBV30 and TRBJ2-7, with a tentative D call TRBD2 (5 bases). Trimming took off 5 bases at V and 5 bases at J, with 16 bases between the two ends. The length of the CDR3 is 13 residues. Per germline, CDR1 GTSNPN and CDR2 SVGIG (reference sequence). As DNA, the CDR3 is TGTGCCTGGGCCAGCGGTTTAAGCCACGAGCAGTACTTC. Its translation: CAWASGLSHEQYF.

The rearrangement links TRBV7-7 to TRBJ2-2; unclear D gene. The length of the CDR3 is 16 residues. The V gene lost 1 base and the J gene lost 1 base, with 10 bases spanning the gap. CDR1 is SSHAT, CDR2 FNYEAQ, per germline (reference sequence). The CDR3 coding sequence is TGTGCCAGCAGCTTAGGCCAGTCTATGAACACCGGGGAGCTGTTTTTT. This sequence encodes CASSLGQSMNTGELFF.

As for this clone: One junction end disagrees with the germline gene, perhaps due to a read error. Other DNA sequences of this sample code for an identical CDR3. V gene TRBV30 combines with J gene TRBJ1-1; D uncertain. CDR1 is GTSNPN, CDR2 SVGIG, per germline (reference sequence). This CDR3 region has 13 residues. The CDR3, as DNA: TGTGCCTGGAGTCAAAGTCTAAACACTGAAGCTTTTTTT. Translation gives CAWSQSLNTEAFF.

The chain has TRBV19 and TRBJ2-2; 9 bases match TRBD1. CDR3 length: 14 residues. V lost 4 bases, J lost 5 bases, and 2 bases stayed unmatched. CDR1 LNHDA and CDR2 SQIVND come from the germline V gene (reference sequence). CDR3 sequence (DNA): TGTGCCAGTAGTAACGACAGGGGGACCGGGGAGCTGTTTTTT. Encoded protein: CASSNDRGTGELFF.

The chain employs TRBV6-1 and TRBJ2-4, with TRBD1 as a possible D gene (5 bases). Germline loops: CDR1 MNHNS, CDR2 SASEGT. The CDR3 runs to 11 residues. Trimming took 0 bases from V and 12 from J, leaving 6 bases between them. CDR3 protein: CASSEAQGQYF. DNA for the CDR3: TGTGCCAGCAGTGAAGCCCAGGGTCAGTACTTC.